This TCR beta chain was observed in a study of B cell selection in AIRE deficiency. Study results and limitations: TCRbeta-only data showed 30% to 40% of shared healthy Treg sequences in healthy Tconv. Of 3,000 to 4,500 shared Treg TCRbeta sequences, about 30% were healthy-only, 9.3% patient-only. Around 31% of healthy-donor shared Treg TCRbeta sequences appeared in patient Tconv cells. Tconv and Treg cells from AIRE-deficient patients resembled healthy donors in TCRBV usage, CDR3 length and diversity.

The regulatory T cell sort gate was CD4+CD25hiCD127low/negative. About this clone itself: Its antigen is still unknown.

The germline V gene has CDR1 SGHRS and CDR2 YFSETQ. The CDR3 is 16 residues long. V dropped 0 bases and J dropped 0 bases, with 11 bases sitting between them. Profiled with immunoSEQ multiplex PCR; TCRdb holds only in-frame clones, not every one. The sample records 11,000 to 15,000 clones, 85% to 95% being singletons. The receptor comes from a human donor with AIRE deficiency. The sample comprised Tregs sorted from PBMCs. The genes are TRBV5-1 and TRBJ2-3; D ambiguous. This chain's CDR3 is CASSLVTLPSTDTQYF. The CDR3 bases are TGCGCCAGCAGCTTGGTAACCCTACCCAGCACAGATACGCAGTATTTT.